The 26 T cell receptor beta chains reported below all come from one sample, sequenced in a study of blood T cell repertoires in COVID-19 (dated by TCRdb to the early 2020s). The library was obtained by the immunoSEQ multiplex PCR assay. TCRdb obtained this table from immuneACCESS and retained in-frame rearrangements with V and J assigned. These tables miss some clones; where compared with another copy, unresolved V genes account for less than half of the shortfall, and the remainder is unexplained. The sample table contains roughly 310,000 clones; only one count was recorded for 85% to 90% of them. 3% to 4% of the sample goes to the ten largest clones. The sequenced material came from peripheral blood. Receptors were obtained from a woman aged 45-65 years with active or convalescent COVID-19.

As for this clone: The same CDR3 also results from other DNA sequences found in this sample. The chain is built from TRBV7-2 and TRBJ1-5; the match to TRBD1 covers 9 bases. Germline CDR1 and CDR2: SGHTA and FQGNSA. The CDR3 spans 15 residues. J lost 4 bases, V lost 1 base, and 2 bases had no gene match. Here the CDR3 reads CASSLGGTGNQPQHF. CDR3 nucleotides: TGTGCCAGCAGCTTAGGGGGGACAGGGAATCAGCCCCAGCATTTT.

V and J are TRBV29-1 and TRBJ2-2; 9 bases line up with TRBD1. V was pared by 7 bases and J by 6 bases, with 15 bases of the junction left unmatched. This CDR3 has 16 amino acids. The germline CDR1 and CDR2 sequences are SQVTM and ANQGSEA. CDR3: CSALDTGGVNPGELFF. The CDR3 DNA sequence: TGCAGCGCCCTTGACACAGGGGGCGTGAATCCCGGGGAGCTGTTTTTT.

The DNA for the CDR3 is TGTGCCAGCAGCCAACTGGGGAGCAATCCTTACTCCTACGAGCAGTACTTC. As protein: CASSQLGSNPYSYEQYF. This chain connects TRBV3-1 (or the pseudogene TRBV3-2) to TRBJ2-7; a possible D gene is TRBD2 (5 bases). This CDR3 region has 17 residues. Trimming left V 2 bases short and J 0 bases short, with 17 bases between. Germline lookup yields CDR1 LGHDT and CDR2 YNNKEL (reference sequence).

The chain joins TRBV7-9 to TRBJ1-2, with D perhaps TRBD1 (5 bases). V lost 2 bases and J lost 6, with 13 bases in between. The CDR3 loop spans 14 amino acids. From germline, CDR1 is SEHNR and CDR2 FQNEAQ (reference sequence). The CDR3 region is CASSLRQGSDGYTF. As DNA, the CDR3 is TGTGCCAGCAGCTTAAGGCAGGGATCGGATGGCTACACCTTC.

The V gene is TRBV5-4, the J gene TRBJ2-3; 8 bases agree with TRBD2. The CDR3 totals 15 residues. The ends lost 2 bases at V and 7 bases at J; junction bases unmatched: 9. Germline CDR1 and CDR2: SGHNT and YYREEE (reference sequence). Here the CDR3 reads CASSFGGLALNTQYF. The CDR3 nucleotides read TGTGCCAGCAGCTTTGGCGGACTAGCCCTAAATACGCAGTATTTT.

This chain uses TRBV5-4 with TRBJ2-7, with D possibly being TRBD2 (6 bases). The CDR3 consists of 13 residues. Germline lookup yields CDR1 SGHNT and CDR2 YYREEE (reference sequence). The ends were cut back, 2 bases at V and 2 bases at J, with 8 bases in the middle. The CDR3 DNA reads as TGTGCCAGCAGCTTTCGGGGGACCTACGAGCAGTACTTC. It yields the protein CASSFRGTYEQYF.

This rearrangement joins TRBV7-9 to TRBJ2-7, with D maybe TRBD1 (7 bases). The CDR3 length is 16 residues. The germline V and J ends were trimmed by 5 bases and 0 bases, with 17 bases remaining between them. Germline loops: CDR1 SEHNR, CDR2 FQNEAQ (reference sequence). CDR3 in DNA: TGTGCCAGCAGCCCGCGGGACAGAGAAAGCTCCTACGAGCAGTACTTC. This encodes CASSPRDRESSYEQYF.

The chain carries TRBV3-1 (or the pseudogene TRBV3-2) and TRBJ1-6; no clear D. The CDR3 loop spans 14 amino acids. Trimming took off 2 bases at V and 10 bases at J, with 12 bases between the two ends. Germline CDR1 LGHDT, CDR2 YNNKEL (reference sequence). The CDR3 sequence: CASSQPGNYSPLHF. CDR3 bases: TGTGCCAGCAGCCAACCGGGAAACTACTCACCCCTCCACTTT.

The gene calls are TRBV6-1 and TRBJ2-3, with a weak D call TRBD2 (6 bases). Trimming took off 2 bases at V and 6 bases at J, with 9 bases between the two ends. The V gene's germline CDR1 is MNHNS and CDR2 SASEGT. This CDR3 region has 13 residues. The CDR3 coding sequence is TGTGCCAGCAGTGAATTTGGAGGGGATACGCAGTATTTT. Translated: CASSEFGGDTQYF.

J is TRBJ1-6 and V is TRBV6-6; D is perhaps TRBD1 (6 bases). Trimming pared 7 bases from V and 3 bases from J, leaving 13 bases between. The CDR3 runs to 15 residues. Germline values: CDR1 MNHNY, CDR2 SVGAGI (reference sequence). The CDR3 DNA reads TGTGCCAGCACCCGACAGGTTGACTATAATTCACCCCTCCACTTT. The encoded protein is CASTRQVDYNSPLHF.

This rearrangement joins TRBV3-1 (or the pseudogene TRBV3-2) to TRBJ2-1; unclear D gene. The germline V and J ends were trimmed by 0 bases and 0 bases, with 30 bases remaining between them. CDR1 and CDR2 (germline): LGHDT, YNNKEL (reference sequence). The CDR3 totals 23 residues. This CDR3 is CASSQEVVVPWQPESSSYNEQFF. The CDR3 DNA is TGTGCCAGCAGCCAAGAAGTCGTGGTCCCGTGGCAGCCGGAATCTAGCTCCTACAATGAGCAGTTCTTC.

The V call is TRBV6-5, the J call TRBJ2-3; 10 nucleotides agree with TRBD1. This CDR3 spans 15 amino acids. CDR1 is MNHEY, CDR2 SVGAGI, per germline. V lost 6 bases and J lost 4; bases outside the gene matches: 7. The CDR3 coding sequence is TGTGCCAGCAGGAGGAGACAGGGGGCTGCAGATACGCAGTATTTT. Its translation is CASRRRQGAADTQYF.

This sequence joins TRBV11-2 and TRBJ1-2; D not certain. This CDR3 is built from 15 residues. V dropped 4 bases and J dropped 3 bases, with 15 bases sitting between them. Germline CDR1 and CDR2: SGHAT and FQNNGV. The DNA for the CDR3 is TGTGCCAGCAGCTCGGAGCCCGGGGTTTACTATGGCTACACCTTC. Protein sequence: CASSSEPGVYYGYTF.

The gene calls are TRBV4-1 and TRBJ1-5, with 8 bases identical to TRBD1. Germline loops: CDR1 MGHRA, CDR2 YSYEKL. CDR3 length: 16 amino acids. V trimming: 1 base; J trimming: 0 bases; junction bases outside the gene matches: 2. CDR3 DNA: TGCGCCAGCAGCCAAGCAGGGGGCAGTAGCAATCAGCCCCAGCATTTT. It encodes CASSQAGGSSNQPQHF.

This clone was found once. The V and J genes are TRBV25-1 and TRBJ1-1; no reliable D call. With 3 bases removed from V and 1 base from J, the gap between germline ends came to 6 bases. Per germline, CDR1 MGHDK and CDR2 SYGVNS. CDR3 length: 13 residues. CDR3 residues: CASSDFGNTEAFF. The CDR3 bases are TGTGCCAGCAGTGACTTCGGGAACACTGAAGCTTTCTTT.

Written as DNA, the CDR3 is TGTGCCAGCGGCCCGGGACTTAGTCCGTTAGATACGCAGTATTTT. Translation gives CASGPGLSPLDTQYF. This chain connects TRBV25-1 to TRBJ2-3, with a weak D call TRBD2 (6 bases). CDR3 length: 15 residues. Germline CDR1 and CDR2: MGHDK and SYGVNS. V lost 8 bases to trimming and J lost 5 bases, with 20 bases between them.

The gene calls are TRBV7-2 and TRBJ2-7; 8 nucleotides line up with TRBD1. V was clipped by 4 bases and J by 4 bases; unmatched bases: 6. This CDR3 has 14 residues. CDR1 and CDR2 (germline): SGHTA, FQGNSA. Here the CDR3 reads CASSSGQGRYEQYF. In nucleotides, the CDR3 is TGTGCCAGCAGCTCCGGACAGGGCAGATACGAGCAGTACTTC. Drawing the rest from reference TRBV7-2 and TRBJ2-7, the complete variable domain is GAGVSQSPSNKVTEKGKDVELRCDPISGHTALYWYRQSLGQGLEFLIYFQGNSAPDKSGLPSDRFSAERTGGSVSTLTIQRTQQEDSAVYLCASSSGQGRYEQYFGPGTRLTVT.

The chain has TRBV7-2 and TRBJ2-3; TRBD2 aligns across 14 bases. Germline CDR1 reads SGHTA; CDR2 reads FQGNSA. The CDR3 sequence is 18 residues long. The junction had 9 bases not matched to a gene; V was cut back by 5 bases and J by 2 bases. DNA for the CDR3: TGTGCCAGCAGCCTACGAACGGGACTAGCGGGGGTCACAGATACGCAGTATTTT. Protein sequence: CASSLRTGLAGVTDTQYF.

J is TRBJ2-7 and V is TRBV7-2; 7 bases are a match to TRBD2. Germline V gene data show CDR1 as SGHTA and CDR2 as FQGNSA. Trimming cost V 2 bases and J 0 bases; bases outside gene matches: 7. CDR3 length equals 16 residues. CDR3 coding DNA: TGTGCCAGCAGCTTATCGGCCGGGACTAACTCCTACGAGCAGTACTTC. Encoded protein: CASSLSAGTNSYEQYF.

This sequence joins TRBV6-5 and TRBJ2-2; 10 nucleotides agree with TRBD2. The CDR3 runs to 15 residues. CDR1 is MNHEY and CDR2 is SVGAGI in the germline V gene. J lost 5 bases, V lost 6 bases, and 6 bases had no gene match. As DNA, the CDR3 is TGTGCCAGCAGGCGGGGACTAGCGATTACCGGGGAGCTGTTTTTT. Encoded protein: CASRRGLAITGELFF.

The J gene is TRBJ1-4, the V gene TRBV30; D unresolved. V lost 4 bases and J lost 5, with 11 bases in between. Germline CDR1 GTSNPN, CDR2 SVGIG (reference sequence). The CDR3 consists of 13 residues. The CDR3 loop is CAWNNSPNEKLFF. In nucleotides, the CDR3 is TGTGCCTGGAATAACAGCCCCAATGAAAAACTGTTTTTT.

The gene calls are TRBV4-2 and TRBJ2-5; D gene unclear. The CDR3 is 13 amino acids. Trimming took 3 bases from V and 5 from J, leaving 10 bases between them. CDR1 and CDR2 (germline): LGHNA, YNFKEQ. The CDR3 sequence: CASSQGLWETQYF. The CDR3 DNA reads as TGTGCCAGCAGCCAGGGCCTCTGGGAGACCCAGTACTTC.

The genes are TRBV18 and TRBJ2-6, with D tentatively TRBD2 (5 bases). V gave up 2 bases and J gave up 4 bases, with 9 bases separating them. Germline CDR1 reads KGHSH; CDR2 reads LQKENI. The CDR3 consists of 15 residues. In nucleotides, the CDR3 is TGTGCCAGCTCACCAGGCCGAGGGGGGGCCAACGTCCTGACTTTC. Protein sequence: CASSPGRGGANVLTF.

CDR3 in amino acids: CASSFSPGAQYF. For the CDR3, the DNA is TGTGCCAGCAGTTTTTCCCCGGGAGCCCAGTACTTC. This chain links TRBV12-3 or TRBV12-4 with TRBJ2-5, with a tentative D call TRBD2 (6 bases). The germline V and J ends were trimmed by 3 bases and 9 bases, with 11 bases remaining between them. The CDR3 totals 12 residues.

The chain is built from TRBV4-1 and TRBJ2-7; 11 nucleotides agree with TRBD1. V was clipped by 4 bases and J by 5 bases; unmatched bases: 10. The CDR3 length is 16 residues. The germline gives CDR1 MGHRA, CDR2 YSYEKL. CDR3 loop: CASSLGQGGTAHEQYF. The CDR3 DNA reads TGCGCCAGCAGCCTGGGACAGGGGGGGACGGCCCACGAGCAGTACTTC.

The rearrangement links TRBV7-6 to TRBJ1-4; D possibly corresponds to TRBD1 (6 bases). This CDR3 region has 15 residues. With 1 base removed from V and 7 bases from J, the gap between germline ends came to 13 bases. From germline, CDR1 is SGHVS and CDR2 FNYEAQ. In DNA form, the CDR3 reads TGTGCCAGCAGCTTAGGTGCAGGGGTGGGTGAAAAACTGTTTTTT. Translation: CASSLGAGVGEKLFF.